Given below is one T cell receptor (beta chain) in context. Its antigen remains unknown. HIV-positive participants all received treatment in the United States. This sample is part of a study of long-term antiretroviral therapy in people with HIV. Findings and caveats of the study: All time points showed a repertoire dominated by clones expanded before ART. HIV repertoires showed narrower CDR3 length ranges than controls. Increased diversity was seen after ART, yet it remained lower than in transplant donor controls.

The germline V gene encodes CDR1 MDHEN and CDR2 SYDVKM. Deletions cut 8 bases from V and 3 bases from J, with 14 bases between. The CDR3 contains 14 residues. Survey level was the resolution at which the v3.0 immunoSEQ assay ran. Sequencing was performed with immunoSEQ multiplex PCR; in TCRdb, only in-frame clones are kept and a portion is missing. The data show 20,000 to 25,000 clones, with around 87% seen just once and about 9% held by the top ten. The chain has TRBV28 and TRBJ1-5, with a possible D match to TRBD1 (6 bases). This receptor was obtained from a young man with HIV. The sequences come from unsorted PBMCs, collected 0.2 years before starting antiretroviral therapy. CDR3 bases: TGTGCCAGCCCTCAGGGGCAGACCAATCAGCCCCAGCATTTT. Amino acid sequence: CASPQGQTNQPQHF.